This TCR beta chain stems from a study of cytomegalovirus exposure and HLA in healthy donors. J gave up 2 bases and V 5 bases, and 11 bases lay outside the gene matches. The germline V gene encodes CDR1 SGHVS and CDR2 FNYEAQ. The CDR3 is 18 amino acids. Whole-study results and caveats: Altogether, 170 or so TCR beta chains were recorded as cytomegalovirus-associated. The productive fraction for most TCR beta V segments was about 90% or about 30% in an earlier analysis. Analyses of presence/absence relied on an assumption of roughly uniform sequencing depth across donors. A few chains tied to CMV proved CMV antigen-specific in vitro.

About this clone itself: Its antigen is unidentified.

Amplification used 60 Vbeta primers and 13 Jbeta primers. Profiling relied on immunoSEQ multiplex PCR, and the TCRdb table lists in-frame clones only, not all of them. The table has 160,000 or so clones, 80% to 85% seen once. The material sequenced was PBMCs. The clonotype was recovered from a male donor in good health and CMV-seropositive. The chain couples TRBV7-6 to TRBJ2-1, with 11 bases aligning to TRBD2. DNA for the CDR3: TGTGCCAGCAGCCCTCGACCCGGGACTAGCGGTCCCTACAATGAGCAGTTCTTC. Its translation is CASSPRPGTSGPYNEQFF.